This passage covers 30 T cell receptor beta chains from one sample sequenced in a study of cytomegalovirus exposure and HLA in healthy donors. A multiplex PCR was run with 60 Vbeta primers and 13 Jbeta primers. Profiled with immunoSEQ multiplex PCR; TCRdb holds only in-frame clones, not every one. The repertoire includes some 63,000 clones, roughly four fifths of them detected once, and 1.6% sits in the top ten. Sequencing input: PBMCs. Receptors were obtained from a human donor in good health.

This rearrangement joins TRBV6-5 to TRBJ1-3, with 7 bases aligning to TRBD1. Germline loops: CDR1 MNHEY, CDR2 SVGAGI. The ends lost 0 bases at V and 2 bases at J; junction bases unmatched: 1. This CDR3 region has 15 residues. CDR3 in DNA: TGTGCCAGCAGTTACTCGCAGGGGGCTGGAAACACCATATATTTT. Translation gives CASSYSQGAGNTIYF.

The chain recombines TRBV27 with TRBJ1-1; weak D call: TRBD1 (6 bases). Germline V gene data show CDR1 as MNHEY and CDR2 as SMNVEV (reference sequence). This CDR3 spans 15 amino acids. V lost 0 bases to trimming and J lost 5 bases, with 13 bases between them. The chain's CDR3 is CASSLSRDRRTEAFF. The CDR3 DNA reads TGTGCCAGCAGTTTATCGAGAGACAGGAGGACTGAAGCTTTCTTT.

The chain has TRBV6-4 and TRBJ2-1; TRBD2 agrees at 7 bases. Germline assignment: CDR1 MRHNA and CDR2 SNTAGT. The length of the CDR3 is 15 residues. After removal of 6 bases from V and 4 bases from J, the junction contained 9 bases not matched to a gene. CDR3 coding DNA: TGTGCCAGCAGCCTCCGCTCTAGCGGATACAATGAGCAGTTCTTC. As protein: CASSLRSSGYNEQFF.

V is TRBV6-6 and J is TRBJ2-7; D call uncertain. CDR1 is MNHNY, CDR2 SVGAGI, per germline (reference sequence). CDR3 length: 13 residues. Deletions cut 2 bases from V and 1 base from J, with 6 bases between. The CDR3, as DNA: TGTGCCAGCAGTTACGAGGCTTCCTACGAGCAGTACTTC. Its translation is CASSYEASYEQYF.

The chain links TRBV7-3 to TRBJ1-1, with D maybe TRBD1 (6 bases). The CDR3 sequence is 13 residues long. From germline, CDR1 is SGHTA and CDR2 FQGTGA. The V and J ends lost 5 bases and 2 bases respectively, with 9 bases between them. The CDR3 DNA sequence: TGTGCCAGCAGCCAGGACAGAAACACTGAAGCTTTCTTT. Protein product: CASSQDRNTEAFF.

V usage is TRBV6-1 and J usage is TRBJ1-2; tentatively, D is TRBD1 (6 bases). CDR1 is MNHNS and CDR2 is SASEGT in the germline V gene. This CDR3 has 13 residues. V dropped 6 bases and J dropped 3 bases, with 11 bases sitting between them. The CDR3 DNA follows: TGTGCCAGCAGCCTACAGGGTGACTATGGCTACACCTTC. It is translated as CASSLQGDYGYTF.

This clone was seen a handful of times. The chain employs TRBV7-9 and TRBJ1-2; unclear D gene. The CDR3 totals 14 residues. Germline CDR1 and CDR2: SEHNR and FQNEAQ (reference sequence). V was clipped by 1 base and J by 0 bases, with 6 bases between them. CDR3 loop: CASSLVVTNYGYTF. DNA for the CDR3: TGTGCCAGCAGCTTAGTAGTTACTAACTATGGCTACACCTTC.

The rearrangement links TRBV11-2 to TRBJ2-7; the match to TRBD1 covers 9 bases. The V gene's germline CDR1 is SGHAT and CDR2 FQNNGV. Trimming cost V 2 bases and J 6 bases; bases outside gene matches: 11. This CDR3 has 16 residues. The CDR3, as DNA: TGTGCCAGCAGCTTATGGAGTCGGGACAGGGTGGTCGAGCAGTACTTC. Translated: CASSLWSRDRVVEQYF.

This chain links TRBV30 with TRBJ2-5, with 12 bases identical to TRBD1. The V and J ends lost 2 bases and 4 bases, in that order; junction bases with no gene match: 8. Germline CDR1 is GTSNPN and CDR2 is SVGIG (reference sequence). CDR3 length equals 16 residues. The CDR3 is CAWSPPGQGARETQYF. CDR3 in DNA: TGTGCCTGGAGTCCCCCGGGACAGGGGGCCCGAGAGACCCAGTACTTC.

The J gene is TRBJ2-7, the V gene TRBV19; 9 nucleotides agree with TRBD2. Losses at the gene ends were 2 bases for V and 2 bases for J; bases not matched to a gene: 4. Germline V gives CDR1 LNHDA, CDR2 SQIVND (reference sequence). This CDR3 region has 15 residues. CDR3 sequence: CASSIQAGGTYEQYF. In DNA form, the CDR3 reads TGTGCCAGTAGTATACAAGCGGGAGGCACCTACGAGCAGTACTTC.

The chain combines TRBV29-1 with TRBJ2-1, with 11 nucleotides matching TRBD2. Looked up from germline, CDR1 is SQVTM and CDR2 is ANQGSEA. The junction had 5 bases not matched to a gene; V was cut back by 2 bases and J by 5 bases. The CDR3 runs 15 residues. The chain's CDR3 is CSVEPTSGADNEQFF. CDR3 nucleotide sequence: TGCAGCGTTGAACCGACTAGCGGGGCCGACAATGAGCAGTTCTTC.

The chain is built from TRBV21-1 and TRBJ2-7; no DNA check was done on the table's D call, TRBD1. TRBV21-1 is termed a pseudogene. This CDR3 has 15 residues. CDR3 in DNA: TGTGCCAGCAGCACGGGGACAGGGGCCTCCTACGAGCAGTACTTC. Translating it yields CASSTGTGASYEQYF.

This clone was picked up a small number of times. This chain uses TRBV11-3 with TRBJ2-7; maybe TRBD1 (6 bases). CDR1 is SGHNT and CDR2 is YENEEA in the germline V gene. Trimming cost V 1 base and J 8 bases, with 9 bases left between them. CDR3 length: 12 residues. The CDR3 reads CASSLGDTQQYF. CDR3 DNA sequence: TGTGCCAGCAGCTTAGGGGACACCCAGCAGTACTTC.

With regard to this clone: The germline gene is not matched at one end of the junction; a read error may be the cause. This same CDR3 is encoded by further DNA sequences in the sample. This chain joins TRBV5-6 and TRBJ1-5, with D possibly matching TRBD1 (6 bases). Per the germline V gene, CDR1 is SGHDT and CDR2 is YYEEEE. The CDR3 consists of 15 residues. The CDR3 spells CASSLAGTNNQPQHF. The CDR3 coding sequence is TGTGCCAGCAGTTTGGCCGGGACAAACAATCAGCCCCAGCATTTT.

The chain recombines TRBV7-8 with TRBJ1-3; D might be TRBD1 (6 bases). CDR1 and CDR2 from the germline V gene are SGHVS and FQNEAQ. Between the trimmed V and J ends, which lost 4 bases and 4 bases, there was a span of 11 bases. The CDR3 is made up of 14 amino acids. DNA for the CDR3: TGTGCCAGCAGCTCAGGACAGTCGGGAAACACCATATATTTT. Amino acid sequence: CASSSGQSGNTIYF.

With respect to this clone: The junction departs from germline at one end; a sequencing error may be responsible. V gene TRBV7-9 combines with J gene TRBJ1-6; tentatively, D is TRBD1 (6 bases). The length of the CDR3 is 15 residues. Germline-derived CDR1 and CDR2 are SEHNR and FQNEAQ (reference sequence). CDR3 amino acids: CSSSLVGQLDSPLHF. In DNA form, the CDR3 reads TGTTCCAGCAGCTTAGTCGGACAGCTGGATTCACCCCTCCACTTT.

There are a few counts of this clone. This chain uses TRBV6-5 with TRBJ2-7, with a tentative D call TRBD2 (6 bases). V lost 6 bases, J lost 2 bases, and 11 bases lay in between. This CDR3 region has 13 residues. Germline V CDR1 and CDR2: MNHEY, SVGAGI. DNA of the CDR3: TGTGCCAGCAGCTCGAGCGGGCCCTACGAGCAGTACTTC. It encodes CASSSSGPYEQYF.

The J gene is TRBJ2-7, the V gene TRBV7-2; tentative D call: TRBD2 (5 bases). Trimming took 5 bases from V and 6 from J, leaving 11 bases between them. CDR1 is SGHTA and CDR2 is FQGNSA in the germline V gene. The CDR3 extends over 12 amino acids. The CDR3 protein is CASSHRGSEQYF. Written as DNA, the CDR3 is TGTGCCAGCAGCCATAGAGGGAGCGAGCAGTACTTC.

The rearrangement joins TRBV28 to TRBJ2-7, with 9 bases that match TRBD1. The germline CDR1 and CDR2 sequences are MDHEN and SYDVKM. The CDR3 totals 14 residues. V was pared by 5 bases and J by 7 bases, with 9 bases of the junction left unmatched. The DNA of the CDR3 is TGTGCCAGCAGTCCGGGACAGGGTGTCGATGAGCAGTACTTC. This encodes CASSPGQGVDEQYF.

On this clone itself: One end of the junction fails to match germline, which may point to a read error. The rearrangement links TRBV18 to TRBJ2-7; a possible D gene is TRBD2 (5 bases). Germline CDR1 KGHSH, CDR2 LQKENI. The CDR3 runs 14 residues. DNA of the CDR3: TGTGCCAGCTCACCAACCGGGGTTCCGGAGGTGTTGCACTTC. Translation: CASSPTGVPEVLHF.

This clone has only a few counts. The chain combines TRBV18 with TRBJ2-7, with 8 bases that match TRBD1. Germline CDR1 and CDR2: KGHSH and LQKENI. V shed 3 bases and J 4 bases; nucleotides not matched to a gene: 5. The CDR3 covers 14 residues. CDR3 region: CASSPGGQDYEQYF. CDR3 nucleotides: TGTGCCAGCTCACCCGGGGGACAGGATTACGAGCAGTACTTC.

This clone occurred a few times. The chain carries TRBV7-2 and TRBJ2-3; D call uncertain. The CDR3 loop spans 12 amino acids. The germline V and J ends were trimmed by 6 bases and 5 bases, with 9 bases remaining between them. In germline, CDR1 is SGHTA, CDR2 FQGNSA. The CDR3 DNA sequence: TGTGCCAGCAGTCTCAGTGGAGATACGCAGTATTTT. Translation: CASSLSGDTQYF.

This clone was picked up a small number of times. The gene calls are TRBV6-5 and TRBJ2-7; TRBD1 aligns across 7 bases. Germline V lookup: CDR1 MNHEY, CDR2 SVGAGI. The CDR3 is 15 amino acids. V lost 0 bases and J lost 0; bases outside the gene matches: 2. The CDR3 loop reads CASSYSRGFSYEQYF. DNA for the CDR3: TGTGCCAGCAGTTACTCCAGGGGGTTCTCCTACGAGCAGTACTTC.

The CDR3 bases are TGTGCCAGCAGCCCCTCGACAGGGGAAAAAGGCTATGGCTACACCTTC. Translated, it gives CASSPSTGEKGYGYTF. This sequence joins TRBV7-2 and TRBJ1-2, with 8 bases aligning to TRBD1. The CDR3 is made up of 16 amino acids. Per the germline V gene, CDR1 is SGHTA and CDR2 is FQGNSA. Germline trimming cut 5 bases from V and 4 bases from J; bases unmatched to any gene: 12.

This sequence joins TRBV10-3 and TRBJ2-7; 8 bases line up with TRBD2. The CDR3 totals 14 residues. CDR1 and CDR2 from the germline V gene are ENHRY and SYGVKD. The J segment lost 1 base and the V segment lost 1 base, leaving 0 bases of the junction unmatched. CDR3 in amino acids: CAISELAGSYEQYF. The CDR3, as DNA: TGTGCCATCAGTGAGTTAGCGGGGTCCTACGAGCAGTACTTC.

The chain recombines TRBV28 with TRBJ2-7; D may be TRBD1 (6 bases). The CDR3 totals 15 residues. Germline values: CDR1 MDHEN, CDR2 SYDVKM. Trimming removed 4 bases from V and 2 bases from J, with 15 bases in between. The chain's CDR3 is CASSSWGPRPYEQYF. DNA for the CDR3: TGTGCCAGCAGTTCCTGGGGGCCCAGACCCTACGAGCAGTACTTC.

This chain joins TRBV14 and TRBJ2-3; D is uncertain. CDR3 length: 12 amino acids. Trimming cost V 3 bases and J 6 bases, with 7 bases left between them. CDR1 SGHDN and CDR2 FVKESK come from the germline V gene. CDR3 coding DNA: TGTGCCAGCAGCCAGCTCCGGGATACGCAGTATTTT. Translated: CASSQLRDTQYF.

The genes are TRBV19 and TRBJ2-3; 13 bases map to TRBD2. The CDR3 consists of 16 residues. Germline CDR1 reads LNHDA; CDR2 reads SQIVND (reference sequence). The J segment lost 4 bases and the V segment lost 7 bases, leaving 8 bases of the junction unmatched. CDR3 nucleotides: TGTGCCAGTACTCAAACTAGCGGGGGGGCCTCAGATACGCAGTATTTT. Translating gives CASTQTSGGASDTQYF.

V is TRBV15 and J is TRBJ2-3; tentatively, D is TRBD1 (6 bases). Germline V gives CDR1 LNHNV, CDR2 YYDKDF (reference sequence). This CDR3 has 16 amino acids. The germline V and J ends were trimmed by 0 bases and 5 bases, with 15 bases remaining between them. CDR3 sequence: CATSRETGSFGDTQYF. In DNA, the CDR3 is TGTGCCACCAGCAGAGAAACAGGGTCATTTGGAGATACGCAGTATTTT.

The chain couples TRBV19 to TRBJ2-3; TRBD1 matches 7 bases. Germline CDR1 LNHDA, CDR2 SQIVND (reference sequence). J was trimmed by 2 bases and V by 5 bases; bases with no gene match: 13. The CDR3 loop spans 17 amino acids. The CDR3 region is CASSPTGTATITDTQYF. CDR3 in DNA: TGTGCCAGTAGTCCCACCGGGACAGCAACCATCACAGATACGCAGTATTTT.